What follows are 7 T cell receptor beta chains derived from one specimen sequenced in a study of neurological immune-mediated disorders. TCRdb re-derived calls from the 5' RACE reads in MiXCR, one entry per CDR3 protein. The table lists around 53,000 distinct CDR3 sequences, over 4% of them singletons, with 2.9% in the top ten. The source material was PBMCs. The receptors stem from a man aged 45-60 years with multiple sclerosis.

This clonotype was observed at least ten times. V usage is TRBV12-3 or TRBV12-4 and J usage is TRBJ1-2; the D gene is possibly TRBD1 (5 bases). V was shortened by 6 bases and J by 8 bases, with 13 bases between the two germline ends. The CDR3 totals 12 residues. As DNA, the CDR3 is TGTGCCAGCAGCCGACACGGGGGGGGCTACACCTTC. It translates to CASSRHGGGYTF.

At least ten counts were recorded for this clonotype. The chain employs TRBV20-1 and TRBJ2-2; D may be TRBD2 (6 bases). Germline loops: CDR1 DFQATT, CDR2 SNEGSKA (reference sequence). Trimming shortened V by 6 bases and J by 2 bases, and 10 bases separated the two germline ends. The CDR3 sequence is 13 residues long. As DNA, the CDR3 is TGCAGTGCCCTAGCGTCTAACACCGGGGAGCTGTTTTTT. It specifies CSALASNTGELFF.

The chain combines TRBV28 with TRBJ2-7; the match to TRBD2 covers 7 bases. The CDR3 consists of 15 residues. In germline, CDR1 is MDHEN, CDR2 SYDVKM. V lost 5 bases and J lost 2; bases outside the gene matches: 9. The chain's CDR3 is CASSGGGRGAYEQYF. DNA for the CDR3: TGTGCCAGCAGTGGGGGGGGGAGAGGAGCCTACGAGCAGTACTTC.

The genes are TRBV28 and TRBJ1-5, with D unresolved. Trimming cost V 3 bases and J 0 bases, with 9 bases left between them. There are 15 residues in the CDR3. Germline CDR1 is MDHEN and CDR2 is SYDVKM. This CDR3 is CASSFTGYSNQPQHF. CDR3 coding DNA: TGTGCCAGCAGTTTCACCGGGTATAGCAATCAGCCCCAGCATTTT.

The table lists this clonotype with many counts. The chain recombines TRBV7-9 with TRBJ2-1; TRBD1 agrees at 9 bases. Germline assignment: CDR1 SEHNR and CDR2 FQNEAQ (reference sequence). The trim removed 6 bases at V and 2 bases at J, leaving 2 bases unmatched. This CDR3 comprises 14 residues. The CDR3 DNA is TGTGCCAGCAGACGACAGGGGGCCTACAATGAGCAGTTCTTC. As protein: CASRRQGAYNEQFF.

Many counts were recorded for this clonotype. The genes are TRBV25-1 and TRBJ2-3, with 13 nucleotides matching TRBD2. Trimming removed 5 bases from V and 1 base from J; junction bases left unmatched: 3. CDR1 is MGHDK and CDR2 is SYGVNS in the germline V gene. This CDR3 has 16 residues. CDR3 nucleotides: TGTGCCAGCAGTCCCGGACTAGCGGGGGGCACAGATACGCAGTATTTT. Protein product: CASSPGLAGGTDTQYF.

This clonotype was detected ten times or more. CDR3 in amino acids: CASSWTSGYNEQFF. The CDR3 DNA follows: TGTGCCAGCAGTTGGACTAGCGGATACAATGAGCAGTTCTTC. The V and J genes are TRBV11-3 and TRBJ2-1; 10 nucleotides match TRBD2. The V segment lost 6 bases and the J segment 4 bases; nucleotides outside the gene matches: 3. Looked up from germline, CDR1 is SGHNT and CDR2 is YENEEA. The CDR3 covers 14 residues.